The 28 T cell receptor beta chains presented below share a single source sample, sequenced in a study of CD8+ T cells in alopecia areata listed by TCRdb under 2018. Libraries were prepared through the immunoSEQ multiplex PCR assay. To provide template for TCR sequencing, every sample had RNA extracted and reverse transcribed into cDNA. TCRdb re-hosts the immuneACCESS table, in-frame sequences only. Its copies lack some clones; in the studies checked, an unresolved V gene accounts for under half of them, and the cause for the rest is not known. Recorded for this sample are 110,000 or so clones; around 61% of them occurred a single time. The top ten clones comprise around 3% of the sample. Sample: CD4+ T cells sorted from blood. The receptors were sampled from a human donor in good health.

The V gene is TRBV4-1, the J gene TRBJ1-1; D might be TRBD1 (6 bases). The germline CDR1 and CDR2 sequences are MGHRA and YSYEKL. The CDR3 is 13 residues long. V lost 4 bases to trimming and J lost 7 bases, with 13 bases between them. The DNA for the CDR3 is TGCGCCAGCAGCCCCCCAGGGGTCGGTGAAGCTTTCTTT. Protein product: CASSPPGVGEAFF.

This clone was seen once. The chain has TRBV29-1 and TRBJ2-6; D is possibly TRBD1 (6 bases). The germline V and J ends were trimmed by 6 bases and 2 bases, with 11 bases remaining between them. CDR1 is SQVTM, CDR2 ANQGSEA, per germline. There are 14 residues in the CDR3. DNA of the CDR3: TGCAGCGTCCTACAGGGAGCTGGGGCCAACGTCCTGACTTTC. Translation gives CSVLQGAGANVLTF.

The chain recombines TRBV29-1 with TRBJ1-4, with D hard to call. The CDR3 runs to 12 residues. Germline CDR1 SQVTM, CDR2 ANQGSEA. V dropped 7 bases and J dropped 0 bases, with 6 bases sitting between them. The CDR3 DNA follows: TGCAGCGCCCAGACAACTAATGAAAAACTGTTTTTT. It specifies CSAQTTNEKLFF.

The chain couples TRBV5-1 to TRBJ2-7; weak D call: TRBD1 (6 bases). The CDR3 runs to 14 residues. Germline lookup yields CDR1 SGHRS and CDR2 YFSETQ. Trimming stripped 4 bases from V and 0 bases from J, with 11 bases between. This chain's CDR3 is CASSQQGSSYEQYF. The CDR3, as DNA: TGCGCCAGCAGCCAACAGGGATCCTCCTACGAGCAGTACTTC.

The chain is built from TRBV6-5 and TRBJ2-7, with unresolved D. The CDR3 covers 12 residues. Germline lookup yields CDR1 MNHEY and CDR2 SVGAGI. The V end lost 11 bases, the J end lost 2 bases, and 13 bases lay between the germline ends. The CDR3 DNA reads TGTGCCCATGGCAACGGCCCCTACGAGCAGTACTTC. Translating it yields CAHGNGPYEQYF.

This sequence joins TRBV9 and TRBJ1-4; 9 bases match TRBD1. The CDR3 contains 16 residues. Germline V CDR1 and CDR2: SGDLS, YYNGEE. V trimming: 3 bases; J trimming: 6 bases; junction bases outside the gene matches: 9. The CDR3 reads CASSGGSGQGYEKLFF. CDR3 DNA: TGTGCCAGCAGCGGAGGCTCGGGACAGGGTTATGAAAAACTGTTTTTT.

The rearrangement links TRBV12-5 to TRBJ2-1; 13 bases match TRBD2. CDR1 LGHNT and CDR2 FRNRAP come from the germline V gene. This CDR3 region has 12 residues. Here the CDR3 DNA reads TGTGCCGGGACTAGCGGGGTTAATGAGCAGTTCTTC. Translation gives CAGTSGVNEQFF.

This clone has only a few counts. Other DNA sequences in the sample encode the same CDR3. This chain links TRBV29-1 with TRBJ1-1; D ambiguous. The CDR3 length is 12 residues. V lost 5 bases and J lost 1, with 8 bases in between. Germline CDR1 reads SQVTM; CDR2 reads ANQGSEA. CDR3 amino acids: CSVSTGNTEAFF. CDR3 DNA: TGCAGCGTTTCCACGGGGAACACTGAAGCTTTCTTT.

The chain is built from TRBV7-2 and TRBJ1-2, with 9 bases identical to TRBD1. Losses at the gene ends were 5 bases for V and 4 bases for J; bases not matched to a gene: 5. The CDR3 runs to 14 residues. CDR1 is SGHTA, CDR2 FQGNSA, per germline. CDR3 sequence: CASSTGTGSYGYTF. The CDR3 DNA follows: TGTGCCAGCAGCACCGGGACAGGGAGCTATGGCTACACCTTC.

This clone was observed a few times. The chain employs TRBV7-3 and TRBJ2-7; the D call may be TRBD1 or TRBD2 (6 bases each). CDR3 length: 15 amino acids. V lost 1 base and J lost 5, with 15 bases in between. CDR1 and CDR2 (germline): SGHTA, FQGTGA. The CDR3 is CASSLNVGGRDEQYF. In DNA, the CDR3 is TGTGCCAGCAGCTTAAATGTGGGGGGCCGGGACGAGCAGTACTTC.

In its sample, this clone was seen a few times. The chain employs TRBV5-1 and TRBJ2-5; D might be TRBD2 (5 bases). The CDR3 extends over 13 amino acids. Trimming shortened V by 4 bases and J by 4 bases, and 11 bases separated the two germline ends. The V gene's germline CDR1 is SGHRS and CDR2 YFSETQ. The CDR3 DNA reads as TGCGCCAGCAGCCCTGGACTCCGAGAGACCCAGTACTTC. Protein sequence: CASSPGLRETQYF.

The J gene is TRBJ2-5, the V gene TRBV5-6, with TRBD2 matching over 8 bases. The CDR3 runs 16 residues. V lost 0 bases and J lost 0; bases outside the gene matches: 4. Germline CDR1 reads SGHDT; CDR2 reads YYEEEE. CDR3: CASSLGGGTYQETQYF. The CDR3 DNA reads TGTGCCAGCAGCTTGGGCGGGGGGACGTACCAAGAGACCCAGTACTTC. Combining the CDR3 with reference TRBV5-6 and TRBJ2-5 gives the whole variable domain DAGVTQSPTHLIKTRGQQVTLRCSPKSGHDTVSWYQQALGQGPQFIFQYYEEEERQRGNFPDRFSGHQFPNYSSELNVNALLLGDSALYLCASSLGGGTYQETQYFGPGTRLLVL.

The CDR3 protein is CAWSGTLGLEQYF. In DNA, the CDR3 is TGTGCCTGGAGCGGGACCCTAGGACTCGAGCAGTACTTC. V usage is TRBV30 and J usage is TRBJ2-7, with D possibly being TRBD1 or TRBD2 (5 bases each). The CDR3 contains 13 residues. CDR1 is GTSNPN, CDR2 SVGIG, per germline (reference sequence). V lost 3 bases, J lost 6 bases, and 15 bases lay in between.

The chain recombines TRBV4-2 with TRBJ2-1; the D gene is possibly TRBD2 (5 bases). From germline, CDR1 is LGHNA and CDR2 YNFKEQ. The CDR3 runs 15 residues. V lost 5 bases and J lost 8, with 19 bases in between. The CDR3 region has the DNA TGTGCCAGCAGCGAAACGGGCCGGCTAGCCGATGAGCAGTTCTTC. It is translated as CASSETGRLADEQFF.

The chain employs TRBV6-5 and TRBJ1-1; tentative D call: TRBD1 (5 bases). CDR3 length: 15 residues. Germline V gene sequence: CDR1 MNHEY, CDR2 SVGAGI. V lost 0 bases and J lost 4, with 12 bases in between. For the CDR3, the DNA is TGTGCCAGCAGTTACTCGGCGGGGGTGGCCACTGAAGCTTTCTTT. This gives the protein CASSYSAGVATEAFF.

V gene TRBV30 combines with J gene TRBJ2-1; 10 bases map to TRBD1. The CDR3 covers 16 residues. The trim removed 4 bases at V and 4 bases at J, leaving 10 bases unmatched. Germline CDR1 and CDR2: GTSNPN and SVGIG (reference sequence). The CDR3 DNA follows: TGTGCCTGGAAACGGACCGGGACAGGGGTTTACAATGAGCAGTTCTTC. It specifies CAWKRTGTGVYNEQFF. The whole variable domain, filled in from reference TRBV30 and TRBJ2-1, reads SQTIHQWPATLVQPVGSPLSLECTVEGTSNPNLYWYRQAAGRGLQLLFYSVGIGQISSEVPQNLSASRPQDRQFILSSKKLLLSDSGFYLCAWKRTGTGVYNEQFFGPGTRLTVL.

The chain recombines TRBV19 with TRBJ2-3; 7 nucleotides line up with TRBD1. CDR1 LNHDA and CDR2 SQIVND come from the germline V gene (reference sequence). The CDR3 covers 15 residues. Trimming at V came to 10 bases and at J to 2 bases, leaving 12 bases not matched to a gene. The CDR3 sequence: CAIALGQSLTDTQYF. In DNA, the CDR3 is TGTGCCATTGCTCTGGGACAGAGTCTCACAGATACGCAGTATTTT. The whole variable domain, filled in from reference TRBV19 and TRBJ2-3, reads DGGITQSPKYLFRKEGQNVTLSCEQNLNHDAMYWYRQDPGQGLRLIYYSQIVNDFQKGDIAEGYSVSREKKESFPLTVTSAQKNPTAFYLCAIALGQSLTDTQYFGPGTRLTVL.

V and J are TRBV28 and TRBJ1-1; D not certain. Trimming removed 3 bases from V and 6 bases from J, with 5 bases in between. The CDR3 is made up of 11 amino acids. Germline V lookup: CDR1 MDHEN, CDR2 SYDVKM. The DNA for the CDR3 is TGTGCCAGCAGTTTCCCCCCTGAAGCTTTCTTT. As protein: CASSFPPEAFF. The variable domain in full, with the rest retrieved from reference TRBV28 and TRBJ1-1, is DVKVTQSSRYLVKRTGEKVFLECVQDMDHENMFWYRQDPGLGLRLIYFSYDVKMKEKGDIPEGYSVSREKKERFSLILESASTNQTSMYLCASSFPPEAFFGQGTRLTVV.

This clone was counted only a few times. The V and J genes are TRBV5-1 and TRBJ2-3, with D tentatively TRBD1 or TRBD2 (5 bases each). Germline V gene data show CDR1 as SGHRS and CDR2 as YFSETQ. V lost 4 bases and J 10 bases, leaving 16 bases between the germline ends. The CDR3 is 13 amino acids. CDR3 in amino acids: CASSSTGTQAQYF. CDR3 DNA: TGCGCCAGCAGCAGCACCGGGACCCAGGCGCAGTATTTT.

The V gene is TRBV12-5, the J gene TRBJ2-7; 11 nucleotides line up with TRBD1. This CDR3 is built from 14 residues. With V trimmed by 5 bases and J by 5 bases, 5 bases remained unmatched. Germline values: CDR1 LGHNT, CDR2 FRNRAP. The CDR3 DNA is TGTGCTAGTGGTCCCGGACAGGGGGCCCACGAGCAGTACTTC. Amino acids: CASGPGQGAHEQYF. Full variable domain (missing parts from reference TRBV12-5 and TRBJ2-7): DARVTQTPRHKVTEMGQEVTMRCQPILGHNTVFWYRQTMMQGLELLAYFRNRAPLDDSGMPKDRFSAEMPDATLATLKIQPSEPRDSAVYFCASGPGQGAHEQYFGPGTRLTVT.

In regard to this clone: The same CDR3 also results from other DNA sequences found in this sample. This chain joins TRBV5-6 and TRBJ2-5; weak D call: TRBD1 (6 bases). The V end was cut by 3 bases, the J end by 5 bases, with 14 bases between. Looked up from germline, CDR1 is SGHDT and CDR2 is YYEEEE. CDR3 length equals 14 residues. CDR3 sequence (DNA): TGTGCCAGCAGCTCTGGACAGCCGGGGGAGACCCAGTACTTC. Translation: CASSSGQPGETQYF.

This chain connects TRBV29-1 to TRBJ2-2, with D possibly matching TRBD2 (5 bases). Trimming left V 5 bases short and J 7 bases short, with 17 bases between. Germline values: CDR1 SQVTM, CDR2 ANQGSEA. The CDR3 is made up of 14 amino acids. CDR3 sequence (DNA): TGCAGCGTTTCTGGAGGTCATTACGGCGGGGAGCTGTTTTTT. It is translated as CSVSGGHYGGELFF.

J is TRBJ1-5 and V is TRBV30; 9 bases are a match to TRBD1. The CDR3 consists of 14 residues. V was pared by 2 bases and J by 7 bases, with 6 bases of the junction left unmatched. The V gene's germline CDR1 is GTSNPN and CDR2 SVGIG (reference sequence). CDR3 region: CAWSSGTGTQPQHF. The CDR3 bases are TGTGCCTGGAGTTCCGGGACAGGGACGCAGCCCCAGCATTTT.

The chain recombines TRBV15 with TRBJ2-4; D may be TRBD1 or TRBD2 (5 bases each). This CDR3 contains 13 residues. Germline V gives CDR1 LNHNV, CDR2 YYDKDF (reference sequence). The V and J ends lost 6 bases and 5 bases respectively, with 11 bases between them. CDR3 sequence reads: CATSRDRQNIQYF. For the CDR3, the DNA is TGTGCCACCAGTCGGGACCGCCAAAACATTCAGTACTTC.

This clone was detected only a few times. As DNA, the CDR3 is TGTGCTAGTGTTCACCGGGACCTCACGCAGTATTTT. Translated, it gives CASVHRDLTQYF. The chain combines TRBV12-5 with TRBJ2-3; D tentatively fits TRBD1 or TRBD2 (5 bases each). CDR3 size: 12 residues. The germline V and J ends were trimmed by 7 bases and 9 bases, with 14 bases remaining between them. Germline V gene lookup returns CDR1 LGHNT and CDR2 FRNRAP.

The V and J genes are TRBV5-4 and TRBJ2-6; TRBD2 might be the D (6 bases). Trimming pared 0 bases from V and 0 bases from J, leaving 10 bases between. The CDR3 sequence is 17 residues long. The germline V gene has CDR1 SGHNT and CDR2 YYREEE (reference sequence). The CDR3 DNA sequence: TGTGCCAGCAGCTTGGCCGGGGGACTCTCTGGGGCCAACGTCCTGACTTTC. Protein product: CASSLAGGLSGANVLTF.

V and J are TRBV2 and TRBJ2-3; D gene ambiguous. The V gene's germline CDR1 is SNHLY and CDR2 FYNNEI. The V gene lost 4 bases and the J gene lost 2 bases, with 4 bases spanning the gap. The CDR3 length is 12 residues. The DNA of the CDR3 is TGTGCCAGCAGTGGGCTCACAGATACGCAGTATTTT. This gives the protein CASSGLTDTQYF.

V gene TRBV29-1 combines with J gene TRBJ1-5, with 11 bases matching TRBD1. Germline V lookup: CDR1 SQVTM, CDR2 ANQGSEA. Trimming took 6 bases from V and 5 from J; bases not matched to a gene: 9. This CDR3 has 15 residues. CDR3 bases: TGCAGCGTGCAATATAGGACAGGGGGCGATCAGCCCCAGCATTTT. The encoded protein is CSVQYRTGGDQPQHF.